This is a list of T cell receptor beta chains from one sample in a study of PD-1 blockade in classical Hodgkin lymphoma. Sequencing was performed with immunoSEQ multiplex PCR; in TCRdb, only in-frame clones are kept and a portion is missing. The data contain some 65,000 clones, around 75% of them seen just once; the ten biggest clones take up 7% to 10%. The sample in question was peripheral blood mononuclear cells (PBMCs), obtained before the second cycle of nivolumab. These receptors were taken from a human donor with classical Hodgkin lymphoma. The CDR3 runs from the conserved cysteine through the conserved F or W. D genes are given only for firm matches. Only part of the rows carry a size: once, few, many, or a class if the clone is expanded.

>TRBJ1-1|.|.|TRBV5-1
TGCGCCAGCAGCTTGGGCGGAACGAACACTGAAGCTTTCTTT
CASSLGGTNTEAFF
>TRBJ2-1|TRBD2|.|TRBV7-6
TGTGCCAGCAGCTCAAGGGAGCTAGCGGGAGGCGATGAGCAGTTCTTC
CASSSRELAGGDEQFF
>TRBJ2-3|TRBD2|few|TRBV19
TGTGCCAGTAGTCTCGCCGGGACTAGCGGGGTACATACGCAGTATTTT
CASSLAGTSGVHTQYF
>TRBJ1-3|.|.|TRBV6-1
TGTGCCAGCAGTGTCAACACCATATATTTT
CASSVNTIYF
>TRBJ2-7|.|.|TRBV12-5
TGTGCTAGTGGCCCCCTCCTTGACGAGCAGTACTTC
CASGPLLDEQYF
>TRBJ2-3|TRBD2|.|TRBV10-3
TGTGCCATCAGTGAGTCGGTCTCTTTAGCGGGAGCTACAGATACGCAGTATTTT
CAISESVSLAGATDTQYF
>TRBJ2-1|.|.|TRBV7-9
TGTGCCAGCAGCTTGCAGGGGATTGAGCAGTTCTTC
CASSLQGIEQFF
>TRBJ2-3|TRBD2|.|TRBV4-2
TGTGCCAGCAGCCCCCTAGCGGGAGGCGGTAGCACAGATACGCAGTATTTT
CASSPLAGGGSTDTQYF
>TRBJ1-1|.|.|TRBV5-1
TGCGCCAGCAGCTGGACAATTATGAACACTGAAGCTTTCTTT
CASSWTIMNTEAFF
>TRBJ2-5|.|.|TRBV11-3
TGTGCCAGCAGCTTCCCAACAGGGTGGGAGACCCAGTACTTC
CASSFPTGWETQYF
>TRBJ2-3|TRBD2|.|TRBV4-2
TGTGCCAGCAGCCAAGATAATCCTAGCGGGAGAGGACTTTCGGATACGCAGTATTTT
CASSQDNPSGRGLSDTQYF
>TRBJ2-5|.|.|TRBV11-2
TGTGCCAGCAGCTTAGTACGACGGCCGGAAGAGACCCAGTACTTC
CASSLVRRPEETQYF
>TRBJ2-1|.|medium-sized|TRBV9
TGTGCCAGCAGCGCTGGGGACCGTCCCAATGAGCAGTTCTTC
CASSAGDRPNEQFF
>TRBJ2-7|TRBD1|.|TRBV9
TGTGCCAGCAGCGTAGCGGCAGGGGGAAGTTTCTACGAGCAGTACTTC
CASSVAAGGSFYEQYF
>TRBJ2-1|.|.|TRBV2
TGTGCCAGCACCCGGACACCATACAATGAGCAGTTCTTC
CASTRTPYNEQFF
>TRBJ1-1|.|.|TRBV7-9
TGTGCCAGCAGCTTAACGCCCCTTGGGAACACTGAAGCTTTCTTT
CASSLTPLGNTEAFF
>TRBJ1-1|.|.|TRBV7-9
TGTGCCAGCAGCCTAATGCAAGCTGAAGCTTTCTTT
CASSLMQAEAFF
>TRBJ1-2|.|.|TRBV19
TGTGCCAGTACTTACAGGGCGAACTATGGCTACACCTTC
CASTYRANYGYTF
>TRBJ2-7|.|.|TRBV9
TGTGCCAGCACGAAGGGGGCGGGGAACTACGAGCAGTACTTC
CASTKGAGNYEQYF
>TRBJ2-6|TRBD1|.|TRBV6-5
TGTGCCAGCAGTTCCTACAGGGGATCTGGGGCCAACGTCCTGACTTTC
CASSSYRGSGANVLTF
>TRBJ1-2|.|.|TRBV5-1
TGCGCCAGCAGCTTGGGGATCTCGGGGGGATACACCTTC
CASSLGISGGYTF
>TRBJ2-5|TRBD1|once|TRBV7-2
TGTGCCAGCAGCTTAGGGGGGACAGCAACCCAGTACTTC
CASSLGGTATQYF
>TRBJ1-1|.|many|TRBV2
TGTGCCAGCAACTCCCTTAAACGGGGTGAAGCTTTCTTT
CASNSLKRGEAFF
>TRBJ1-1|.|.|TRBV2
TGTGCCAGCAGTGAGGCAGGGATGGCTGAAGCTTTCTTT
CASSEAGMAEAFF
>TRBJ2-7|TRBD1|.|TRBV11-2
TGTGCCAGCAGCTTAGGAACAGGGGGCGGCTACGAGCAGTACTTC
CASSLGTGGGYEQYF
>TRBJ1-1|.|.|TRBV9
TGTGCCAGCAGTGGATTTACGGGCACTGAAGCTTTCTTT
CASSGFTGTEAFF
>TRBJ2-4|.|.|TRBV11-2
TGTGCCAGCAGCCCCGGTGTCGGAAACATTCAGTACTTC
CASSPGVGNIQYF
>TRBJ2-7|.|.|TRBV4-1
TGCGCCAGCAGCCAAACGGACGGGCATTCCTACGAGCAGTACTTC
CASSQTDGHSYEQYF
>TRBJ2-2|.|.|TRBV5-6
TGTGCCAGCAGCTTGGGAGGGACTGGGTTCACCGGGGAGCTGTTTTTT
CASSLGGTGFTGELFF
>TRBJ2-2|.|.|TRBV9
TGTGCCAGCAGCGTAGACGCCCTCGGTACCGGGGAGCTGTTTTTT
CASSVDALGTGELFF
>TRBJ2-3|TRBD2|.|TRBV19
TGTGCCAGTAGTATACCTGGCGGGAGAAGGCCAGATACGCAGTATTTT
CASSIPGGRRPDTQYF
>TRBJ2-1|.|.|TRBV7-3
TGTGCCAGCAGCTTATGGTCCAGGGGTCAAGGTGAGCAGTTCTTC
CASSLWSRGQGEQFF
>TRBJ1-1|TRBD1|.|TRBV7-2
TGTGCCAGCAGCTTAGGGACAGGAGCTTTCTTT
CASSLGTGAFF
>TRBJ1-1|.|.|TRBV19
TGTGCCAGTAGTGGACAGATGAACACTGAAGCTTTCTTT
CASSGQMNTEAFF
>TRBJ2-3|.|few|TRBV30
TGTGCCTGGAGGACGGGAACGGCCGCAGATACGCAGTATTTT
CAWRTGTAADTQYF
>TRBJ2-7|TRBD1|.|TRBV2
TGTGCCAGCAATCTCCAAGGGACAGGGGCATTCTACGAGCAGTACTTC
CASNLQGTGAFYEQYF
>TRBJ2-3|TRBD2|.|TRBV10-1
TGCGCCAGCAGTGAAATGGGGACTAGCGAACTTACTAGCACAGATACGCAGTATTTT
CASSEMGTSELTSTDTQYF
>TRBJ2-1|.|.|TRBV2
TGTGCCAGCAGTCCGGACAATTACAATGAGCAGTTCTTC
CASSPDNYNEQFF
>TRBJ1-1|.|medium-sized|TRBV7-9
TGTGCCAGCAGCGATGACACCCTGAACACTGAAGCTTTCTTT
CASSDDTLNTEAFF
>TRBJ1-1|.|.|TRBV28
TGTGCCAGCACCCTCTTGGAAGAAGCTTTCTTT
CASTLLEEAFF
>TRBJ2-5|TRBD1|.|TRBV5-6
TGTGCCAGCAGCCGGGACAGGGGAGGGACGGAGACCCAGTACTTC
CASSRDRGGTETQYF
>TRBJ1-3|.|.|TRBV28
TGTGCCAGCGTATCAGGGAACTCTGGAAACACCATATATTTT
CASVSGNSGNTIYF
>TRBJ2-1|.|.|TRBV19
TGTGCCAGTAGAATCAGCGGACAGCCCTACAATGAGCAGTTCTTC
CASRISGQPYNEQFF
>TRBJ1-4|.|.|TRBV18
TGTGCCAGCTCACCATGGGACTATACGTCTGCCACTAATGAAAAACTGTTTTTT
CASSPWDYTSATNEKLFF
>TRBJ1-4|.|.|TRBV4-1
TGCGCCAGCAGCCAAGATCTATACGATTGGGGGGCAACTAATGAAAAACTGTTTTTT
CASSQDLYDWGATNEKLFF
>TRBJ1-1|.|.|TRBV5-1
TGCGCCAGCAGCTTGGCGTCGGGCACTGAAGCTTTCTTT
CASSLASGTEAFF
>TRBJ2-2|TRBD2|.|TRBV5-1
TGCGCCAGCAGTGGGACTAGCGGCCACACCGGGGAGCTGTTTTTT
CASSGTSGHTGELFF
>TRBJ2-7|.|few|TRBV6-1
TGTGCCAGCAGTGATGCTGGGTGGGACTACGAGCAGTACTTC
CASSDAGWDYEQYF
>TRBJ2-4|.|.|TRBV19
TGTGCCAGTAGTATACAGGGATACAAAAACATTCAGTACTTC
CASSIQGYKNIQYF
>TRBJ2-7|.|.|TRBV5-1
TGCGCCAGCGGTCTTGGACAGCGGTCGTCCACGAGCTCCTACGAGCAGTACTTC
CASGLGQRSSTSSYEQYF
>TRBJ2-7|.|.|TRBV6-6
TGTGCCAGGCAAGACGGAAAGGACGAGCAGTACTTC
CARQDGKDEQYF
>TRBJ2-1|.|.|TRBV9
TGTGCCAGCAGCGTAGGCCAGTACAATGAGCAGTTCTTC
CASSVGQYNEQFF
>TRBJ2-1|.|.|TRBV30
TGTGCCTGGAGTACACAGATACCTGAGCAGTTCTTC
CAWSTQIPEQFF